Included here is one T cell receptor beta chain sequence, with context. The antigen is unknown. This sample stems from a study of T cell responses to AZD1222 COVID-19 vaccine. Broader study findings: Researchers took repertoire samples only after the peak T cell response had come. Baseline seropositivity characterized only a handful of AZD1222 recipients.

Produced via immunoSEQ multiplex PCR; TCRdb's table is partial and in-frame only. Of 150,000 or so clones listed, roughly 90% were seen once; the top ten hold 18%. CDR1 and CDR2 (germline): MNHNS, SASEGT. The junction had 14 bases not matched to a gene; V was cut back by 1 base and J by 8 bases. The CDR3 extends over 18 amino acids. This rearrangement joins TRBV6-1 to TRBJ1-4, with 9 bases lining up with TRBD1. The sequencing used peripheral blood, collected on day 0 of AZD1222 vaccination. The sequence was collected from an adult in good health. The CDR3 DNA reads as TGTGCCAGCAGTGAAGAACAAATGGACAGGGGTCGGAAGGAAAAACTGTTTTTT. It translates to CASSEEQMDRGRKEKLFF.